This paragraph reports one TCR beta chain. Its antigen is not known. One entry per CDR3 protein results from TCRdb running MiXCR on the 5' RACE reads. The sample records 450,000 or so distinct CDR3 sequences, 14% being singletons. This entry comes from a study of identical twins. Study-wide results and caveats: It was out-of-frame TCR alpha sharing in monozygotic twins that models underestimated.

These sequences were also reported in another study, on yellow fever vaccine responses in identical twins.

This clonotype was sampled from a woman younger than 35 in good health. What was sequenced was CD4+ T cells sorted from blood.

This CDR3 reads CASSPEGPYEQYF. DNA of the CDR3: TGTGCCAGCTCACCGGAGGGTCCGTACGAGCAGTACTTC. The chain has TRBV18 and TRBJ2-7, with D maybe TRBD2 (6 bases). The CDR3 is 13 amino acids. The germline V gene has CDR1 KGHSH and CDR2 LQKENI. Trimming shortened V by 3 bases and J by 4 bases, and 10 bases separated the two germline ends.